This is a list of T cell receptor beta chains from one sample in a study of cytomegalovirus exposure and HLA in healthy donors. Repertoires were generated with immunoSEQ multiplex PCR, while TCRdb's copy carries only in-frame clones and drops some. Here the sample spans 99,000 or so clones, about a tenth being singletons. Sequenced input: PBMCs. These receptors were obtained from a man aged 40-49 years in good health and CMV-seropositive. Each CDR3 is given with its conserved first and last residue. The order of the fields is clone size, V gene, D gene, J gene, CDR3 protein, CDR3 DNA. D genes are given only for firm matches. Clone sizes are given selectively: once, few, many, or a class where the clone is expanded.

few,TRBV5-1,.,TRBJ2-1,CASSLARGGKQFF,TGCGCCAGCAGCTTGGCCAGGGGAGGGAAGCAGTTCTTC
.,TRBV5-1,TRBD2,TRBJ2-7,CASSLAFGGRQSEQYF,TGCGCCAGCAGCTTGGCCTTCGGCGGGAGACAGTCCGAGCAGTACTTC
.,TRBV9,TRBD1,TRBJ2-3,CASSRGQGPDTQYF,TGTGCCAGCAGCAGAGGACAGGGTCCAGATACGCAGTATTTT
few,TRBV7-3,TRBD2,TRBJ2-1,CASSLGAGGVGNEQFF,TGTGCCAGCAGCTTAGGCGCGGGAGGTGTAGGCAATGAGCAGTTCTTC
.,TRBV5-5,.,TRBJ1-4,CASSFLVVNEKLFF,TGTGCCAGCAGCTTTTTAGTAGTTAATGAAAAACTGTTTTTT
.,TRBV7-9,TRBD2,TRBJ2-3,CASSPRTSGVAQYF,TGTGCCAGCAGCCCCCGGACTAGCGGGGTTGCGCAGTATTTT
few,TRBV19,.,TRBJ2-2,CASSKDRLNTGELFF,TGTGCCAGTAGTAAAGACCGTTTAAACACCGGGGAGCTGTTTTTT
few,TRBV29-1,.,TRBJ1-2,CSVEVPPKSGFNGYTF,TGCAGCGTTGAGGTGCCCCCGAAATCAGGGTTTAATGGCTACACCTTC
few,TRBV27,TRBD2,TRBJ2-1,CASTHSGIGTYNEQFF,TGTGCCAGCACCCATAGCGGGATCGGAACCTACAATGAGCAGTTCTTC
.,TRBV7-3,TRBD2,TRBJ2-2,CASSLTGGTGELFF,TGTGCCAGCAGCTTAACGGGGGGGACCGGGGAGCTGTTTTTT
once,TRBV4-1,TRBD2,TRBJ2-3,CASSLSGRPTDTQYF,TGCGCCAGCAGCTTGAGCGGGAGACCCACAGATACGCAGTATTTT
.,TRBV7-8,TRBD2,TRBJ2-7,CASSPNSGSAYEQYF,TGTGCCAGCAGCCCAAATAGCGGGAGTGCTTACGAGCAGTACTTC
.,TRBV19,TRBD1,TRBJ2-3,CASSDRGTDTQYF,TGTGCCAGTTCGGACAGGGGCACAGATACGCAGTATTTT
once,TRBV19,.,TRBJ2-6,CASSIGWGWGQSSGANVLTF,TGTGCCAGTAGTATAGGTTGGGGTTGGGGCCAGTCCTCTGGGGCCAACGTCCTGACTTTC
few,TRBV12-2,.,TRBJ2-3,CASRPPSGKRTDTQYF,TGTGCAAGTCGACCACCTAGCGGGAAAAGGACAGATACGCAGTATTTT
few,TRBV7-3,TRBD1,TRBJ1-3,CASSPGDRLSSGNTIYF,TGTGCCAGCAGCCCGGGGGACAGGCTGAGCTCTGGAAACACCATATATTTT
few,TRBV19,.,TRBJ2-2,CASSIGQNTGELFF,TGTGCCAGTAGTATAGGACAGAACACCGGGGAGCTGTTTTTT
few,TRBV6-5,TRBD1,TRBJ1-5,CASRDRASNQPQHF,TGTGCCAGCAGGGACAGGGCAAGCAATCAGCCCCAGCATTTT
few,TRBV19,TRBD1,TRBJ2-7,CASSIPGGSSYEQYF,TGTGCCAGTAGTATCCCAGGGGGTAGCTCCTACGAGCAGTACTTC
.,TRBV2,TRBD1,TRBJ1-6,CASSSGTGGVPLHF,TGTGCCAGCAGTTCCGGGACAGGAGGCGTCCCCCTCCACTTT
few,TRBV28,.,TRBJ1-5,CASSLRGGPQHF,TGTGCCAGCAGTTTAAGGGGAGGGCCCCAGCATTTT
.,TRBV5-1,.,TRBJ2-3,CASSLVPAGVRADTQYF,TGCGCCAGCAGCTTGGTTCCAGCGGGCGTCAGAGCAGATACGCAGTATTTT
.,TRBV11-1,.,TRBJ2-7,CASSPTGLYEQYF,TGTGCCAGCAGCCCGACAGGCCTCTACGAGCAGTACTTC
.,TRBV7-7,.,TRBJ2-5,CASSLSVAQETQYF,TGTGCTAGCAGCTTATCTGTAGCTCAAGAGACCCAGTACTTC
few,TRBV6-5,.,TRBJ2-7,CASSYSISGRGYEQYF,TGTGCCAGCAGTTACTCGATTTCCGGCAGGGGTTACGAGCAGTACTTC
few,TRBV13,TRBD2,TRBJ2-3,CASRRTWAGGPTDTQYF,TGTGCCAGCAGACGAACCTGGGCGGGAGGGCCGACAGATACGCAGTATTTT
few,TRBV29-1,TRBD1,TRBJ1-2,CSVEVPTIDRDGYTF,TGCAGCGTTGAAGTCCCCACTATCGACAGGGACGGCTACACCTTC
.,TRBV27,TRBD2,TRBJ2-2,CASTSQRETGELFF,TGTGCCAGCACCTCTCAGCGGGAAACCGGGGAGCTGTTTTTT
.,TRBV9,.,TRBJ2-5,CASSETRGGQGTQYF,TGTGCCAGCAGTGAGACTAGGGGGGGACAAGGGACCCAGTACTTC
few,TRBV5-1,TRBD2,TRBJ2-1,CASSNRTSGREEQFF,TGCGCCAGCAGCAACCGGACTAGCGGGAGGGAAGAGCAGTTCTTC
.,TRBV28,.,TRBJ2-5,CASSLSYQTQYF,TGTGCCAGCAGTTTGAGCTACCAGACCCAGTACTTC
.,TRBV7-9,.,TRBJ2-6,CASRATEAGANVLTF,TGTGCCAGCAGGGCGACAGAAGCTGGGGCCAACGTCCTGACTTTC
.,TRBV7-3,TRBD2,TRBJ2-1,CASSLAGVDNEQFF,TGTGCCAGCAGCTTAGCGGGAGTCGACAATGAGCAGTTCTTC
few,TRBV18,.,TRBJ2-7,CASRPLDTDNEQYF,TGTGCCAGCCGCCCTCTCGACACTGATAACGAGCAGTACTTC
few,TRBV14,.,TRBJ1-5,CASSQVGGGNQPQHF,TGTGCCAGCAGCCAAGTCGGGGGGGGCAATCAGCCCCAGCATTTT
.,TRBV21-1,.,TRBJ1-5,CATTTEQPQHF,TGTGCCACCACGACTGAACAGCCCCAGCATTTT
few,TRBV6-4,.,TRBJ2-1,CASSQWGGIDYNEQFF,TGTGCCAGCAGTCAGTGGGGCGGGATAGACTACAATGAGCAGTTCTTC
.,TRBV7-3,.,TRBJ2-7,CASSFSSYEQYF,TGTGCCAGCAGCTTTAGCTCCTACGAGCAGTACTTC
few,TRBV2,TRBD1,TRBJ1-1,CASSEEWTGRRSTEAFF,TGTGCCAGCAGTGAAGAATGGACAGGGAGAAGAAGCACTGAAGCTTTCTTT
few,TRBV29-1,.,TRBJ2-7,CSVAGAEYEQYF,TGCAGCGTTGCTGGAGCGGAGTACGAGCAGTACTTC
few,TRBV9,.,TRBJ2-2,CASRGGSGGLIGELFF,TGTGCCAGCAGGGGAGGGTCAGGGGGCTTAATCGGGGAGCTGTTTTTT